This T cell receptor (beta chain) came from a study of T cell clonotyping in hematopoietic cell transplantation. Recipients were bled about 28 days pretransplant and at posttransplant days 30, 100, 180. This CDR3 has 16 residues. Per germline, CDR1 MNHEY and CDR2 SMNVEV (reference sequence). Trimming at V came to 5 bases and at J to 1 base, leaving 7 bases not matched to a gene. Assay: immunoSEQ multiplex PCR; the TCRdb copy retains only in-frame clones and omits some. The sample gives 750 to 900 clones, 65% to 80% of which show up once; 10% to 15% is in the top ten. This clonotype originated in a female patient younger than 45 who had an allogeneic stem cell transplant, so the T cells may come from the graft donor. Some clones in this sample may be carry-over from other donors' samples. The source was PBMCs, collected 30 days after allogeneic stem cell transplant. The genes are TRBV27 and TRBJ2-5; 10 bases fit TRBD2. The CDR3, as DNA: TGTGCCAGCAGTGACTCTAGCGGGGGCTTCCAAGAGACCCAGTACTTC. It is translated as CASSDSSGGFQETQYF.